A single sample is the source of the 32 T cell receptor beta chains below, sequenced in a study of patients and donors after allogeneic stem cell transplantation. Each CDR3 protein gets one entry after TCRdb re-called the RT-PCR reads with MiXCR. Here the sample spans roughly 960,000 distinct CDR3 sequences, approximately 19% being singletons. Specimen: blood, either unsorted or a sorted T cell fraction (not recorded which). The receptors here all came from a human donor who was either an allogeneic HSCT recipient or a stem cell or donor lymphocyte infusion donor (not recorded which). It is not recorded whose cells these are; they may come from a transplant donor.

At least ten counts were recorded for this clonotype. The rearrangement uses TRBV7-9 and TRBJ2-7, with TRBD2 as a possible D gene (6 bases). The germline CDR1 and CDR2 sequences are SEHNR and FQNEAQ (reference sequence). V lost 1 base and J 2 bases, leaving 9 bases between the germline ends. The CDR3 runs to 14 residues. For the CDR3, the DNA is TGTGCCAGCAGCTTAGAGGGCGGGGCCTACGAGCAGTACTTC. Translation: CASSLEGGAYEQYF. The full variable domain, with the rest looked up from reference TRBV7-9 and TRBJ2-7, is DTGVSQNPRHKITKRGQNVTFRCDPISEHNRLYWYRQTLGQGPEFLTYFQNEAQLEKSRLLSDRFSAERPKGSFSTLEIQRTEQGDSAMYLCASSLEGGAYEQYFGPGTRLTVT.

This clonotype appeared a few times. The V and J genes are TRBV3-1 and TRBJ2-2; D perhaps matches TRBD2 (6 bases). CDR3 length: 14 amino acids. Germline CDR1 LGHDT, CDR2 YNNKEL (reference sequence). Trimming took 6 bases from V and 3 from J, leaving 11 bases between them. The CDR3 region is CASSGGKDTGELFF. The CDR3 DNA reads TGTGCCAGCAGTGGGGGGAAGGACACCGGGGAGCTGTTTTTT. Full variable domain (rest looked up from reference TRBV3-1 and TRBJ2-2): DTAVSQTPKYLVTQMGNDKSIKCEQNLGHDTMYWYKQDSKKFLKIMFSYNNKELIINETVPNRFSPKSPDKAHLNLHINSLELGDSAVYFCASSGGKDTGELFFGEGSRLTVL.

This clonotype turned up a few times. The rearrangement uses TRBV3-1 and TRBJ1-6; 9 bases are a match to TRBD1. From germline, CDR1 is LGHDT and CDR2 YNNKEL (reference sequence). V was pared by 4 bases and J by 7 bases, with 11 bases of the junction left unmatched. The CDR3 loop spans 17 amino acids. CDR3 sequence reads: CASSLTAGQGPNSPLHF. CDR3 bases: TGTGCCAGCAGCCTTACGGCTGGACAGGGGCCGAATTCACCCCTCCACTTT.

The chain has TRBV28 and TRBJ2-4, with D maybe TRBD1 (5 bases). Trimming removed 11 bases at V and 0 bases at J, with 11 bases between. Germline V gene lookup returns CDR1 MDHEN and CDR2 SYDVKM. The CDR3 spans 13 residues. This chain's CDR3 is CAVDRLAKNIQYF. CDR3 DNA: TGTGCCGTAGACAGACTAGCCAAAAACATTCAGTACTTC.

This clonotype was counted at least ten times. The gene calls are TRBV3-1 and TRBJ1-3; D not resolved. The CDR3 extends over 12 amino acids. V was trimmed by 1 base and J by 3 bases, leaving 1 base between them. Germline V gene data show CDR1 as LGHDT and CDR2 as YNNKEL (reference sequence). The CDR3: CASSQGGNTIYF. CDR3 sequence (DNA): TGTGCCAGCAGCCAAGGTGGAAACACCATATATTTT.

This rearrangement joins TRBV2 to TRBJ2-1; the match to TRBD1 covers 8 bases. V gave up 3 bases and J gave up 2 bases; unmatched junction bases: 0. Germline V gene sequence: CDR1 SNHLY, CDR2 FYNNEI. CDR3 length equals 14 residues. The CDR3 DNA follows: TGTGCCAGCAGTGACAGGGGGCCCTACAATGAGCAGTTCTTC. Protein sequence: CASSDRGPYNEQFF.

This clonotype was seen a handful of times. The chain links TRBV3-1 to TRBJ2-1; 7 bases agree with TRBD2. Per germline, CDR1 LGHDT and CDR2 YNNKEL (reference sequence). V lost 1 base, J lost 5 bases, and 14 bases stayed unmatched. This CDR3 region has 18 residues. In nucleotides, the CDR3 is TGTGCCAGCAGCCAAGTATGGCGGGGGACCTTTGCGAACAATGAGCAGTTCTTC. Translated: CASSQVWRGTFANNEQFF.

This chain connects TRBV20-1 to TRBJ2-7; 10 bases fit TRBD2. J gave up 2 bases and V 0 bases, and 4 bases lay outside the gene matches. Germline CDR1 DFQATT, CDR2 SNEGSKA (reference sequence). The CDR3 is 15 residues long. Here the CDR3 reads CSARDTSGDTYEQYF. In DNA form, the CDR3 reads TGCAGTGCTAGAGACACTAGCGGGGATACCTACGAGCAGTACTTC.

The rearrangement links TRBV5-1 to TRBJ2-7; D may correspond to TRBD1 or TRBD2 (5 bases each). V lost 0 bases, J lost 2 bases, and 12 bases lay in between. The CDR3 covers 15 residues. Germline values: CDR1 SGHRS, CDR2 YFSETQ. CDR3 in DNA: TGCGCCAGCAGCTTGGTCCGGGACCCGACCTACGAGCAGTACTTC. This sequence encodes CASSLVRDPTYEQYF.

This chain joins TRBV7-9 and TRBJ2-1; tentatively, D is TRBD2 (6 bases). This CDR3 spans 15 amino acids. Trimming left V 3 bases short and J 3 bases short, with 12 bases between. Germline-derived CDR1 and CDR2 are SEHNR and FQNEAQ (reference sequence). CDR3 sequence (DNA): TGTGCCAGCAGCTTCGGAGGAGGGGTCTACAATGAGCAGTTCTTC. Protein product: CASSFGGGVYNEQFF.

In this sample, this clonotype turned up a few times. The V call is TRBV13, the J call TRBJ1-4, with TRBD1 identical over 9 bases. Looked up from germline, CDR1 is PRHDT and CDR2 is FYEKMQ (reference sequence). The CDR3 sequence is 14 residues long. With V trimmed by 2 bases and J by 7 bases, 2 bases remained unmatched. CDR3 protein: CASSLTGQGEKLFF. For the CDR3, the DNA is TGTGCCAGCAGCTTAACGGGACAGGGTGAAAAACTGTTTTTT.

The CDR3 nucleotides are TGTGCCAGCAGCCAATCCGGGACACTGACTGAAGCTTTCTTT. Translated: CASSQSGTLTEAFF. This sequence joins TRBV14 and TRBJ1-1; TRBD1 might be the D (6 bases). Per germline, CDR1 SGHDN and CDR2 FVKESK. CDR3 length equals 14 residues. Trimming left V 2 bases short and J 5 bases short, with 12 bases between.

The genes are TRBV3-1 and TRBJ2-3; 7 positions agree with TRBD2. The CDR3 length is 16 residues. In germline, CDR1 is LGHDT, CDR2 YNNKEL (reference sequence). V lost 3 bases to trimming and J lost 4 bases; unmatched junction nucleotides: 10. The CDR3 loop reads CASSQIAGVLPDTQYF. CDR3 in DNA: TGTGCCAGCAGCCAGATCGCGGGAGTGCTCCCAGATACGCAGTATTTT.

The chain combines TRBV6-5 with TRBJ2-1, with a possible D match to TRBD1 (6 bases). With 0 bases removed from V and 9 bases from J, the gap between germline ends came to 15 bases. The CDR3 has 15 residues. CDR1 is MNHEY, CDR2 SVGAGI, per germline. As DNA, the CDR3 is TGTGCCAGCAGTTACTCGATTCGAGGGGGTACTGAGCAGTTCTTC. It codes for CASSYSIRGGTEQFF.

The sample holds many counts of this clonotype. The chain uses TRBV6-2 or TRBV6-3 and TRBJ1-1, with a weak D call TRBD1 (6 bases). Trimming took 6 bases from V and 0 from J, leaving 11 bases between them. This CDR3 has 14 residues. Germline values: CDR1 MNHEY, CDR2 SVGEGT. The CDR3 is CASSNRALNTEAFF. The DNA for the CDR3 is TGTGCCAGCAGCAACAGGGCCCTGAACACTGAAGCTTTCTTT.

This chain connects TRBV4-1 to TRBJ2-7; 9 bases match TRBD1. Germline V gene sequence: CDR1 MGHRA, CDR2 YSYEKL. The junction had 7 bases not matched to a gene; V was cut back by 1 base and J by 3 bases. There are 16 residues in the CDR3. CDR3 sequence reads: CASSQVAGTGRYEQYF. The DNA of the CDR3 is TGCGCCAGCAGCCAAGTTGCCGGGACAGGGCGCTACGAGCAGTACTTC.

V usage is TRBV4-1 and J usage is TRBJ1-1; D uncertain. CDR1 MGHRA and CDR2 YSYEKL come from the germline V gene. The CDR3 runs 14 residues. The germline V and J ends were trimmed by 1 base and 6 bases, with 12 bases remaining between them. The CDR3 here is CASSQVGRAPEAFF. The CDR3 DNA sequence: TGCGCCAGCAGCCAAGTGGGGAGGGCACCTGAAGCTTTCTTT.

The CDR3 is CSARPLQGMNTEAFF. CDR3 in DNA: TGCAGTGCTAGACCCCTCCAGGGGATGAACACTGAAGCTTTCTTT. This chain uses TRBV20-1 with TRBJ1-1, with D possibly TRBD1 on 6 matching bases. Trimming removed 2 bases at V and 0 bases at J, with 13 bases between. Per the germline V gene, CDR1 is DFQATT and CDR2 is SNEGSKA (reference sequence). CDR3 length equals 15 residues.

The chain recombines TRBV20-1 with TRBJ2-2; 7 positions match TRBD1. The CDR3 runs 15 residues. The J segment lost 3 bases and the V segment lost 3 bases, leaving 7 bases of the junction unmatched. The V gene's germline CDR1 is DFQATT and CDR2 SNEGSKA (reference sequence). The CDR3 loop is CSARVGRGHTGELFF. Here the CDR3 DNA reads TGCAGTGCTAGGGTTGGAAGGGGGCACACCGGGGAGCTGTTTTTT.

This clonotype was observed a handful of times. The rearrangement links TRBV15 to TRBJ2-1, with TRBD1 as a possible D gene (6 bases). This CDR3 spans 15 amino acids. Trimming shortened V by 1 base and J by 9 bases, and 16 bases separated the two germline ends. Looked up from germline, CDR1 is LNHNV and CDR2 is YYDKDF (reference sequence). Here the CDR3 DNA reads TGTGCCACCAGCAGAGCCCGTTTGGGGGCTGGTGAGCAGTTCTTC. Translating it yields CATSRARLGAGEQFF.

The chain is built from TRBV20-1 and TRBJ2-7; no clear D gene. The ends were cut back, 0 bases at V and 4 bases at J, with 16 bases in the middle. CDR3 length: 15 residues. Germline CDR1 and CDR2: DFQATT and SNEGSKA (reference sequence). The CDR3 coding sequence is TGCAGTGCTAGAGAGGTAGGCAGTGTCTCATACGAGCAGTACTTC. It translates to CSAREVGSVSYEQYF.

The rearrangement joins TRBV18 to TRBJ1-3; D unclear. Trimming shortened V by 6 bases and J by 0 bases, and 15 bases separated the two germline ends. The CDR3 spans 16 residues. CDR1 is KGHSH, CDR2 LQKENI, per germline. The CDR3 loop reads CASSPPASYSGNTIYF. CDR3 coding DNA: TGTGCCAGCTCCCCTCCCGCCTCCTACTCTGGAAACACCATATATTTT.

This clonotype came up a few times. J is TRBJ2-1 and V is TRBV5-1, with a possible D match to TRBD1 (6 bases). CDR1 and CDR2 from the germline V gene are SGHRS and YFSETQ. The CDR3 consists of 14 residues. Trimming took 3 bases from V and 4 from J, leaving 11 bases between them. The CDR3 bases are TGCGCCAGCAGCTCGGACAGTTTGTACAATGAGCAGTTCTTC. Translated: CASSSDSLYNEQFF.

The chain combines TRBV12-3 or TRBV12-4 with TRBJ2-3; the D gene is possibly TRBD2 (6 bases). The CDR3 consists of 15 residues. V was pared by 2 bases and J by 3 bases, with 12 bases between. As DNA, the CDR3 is TGTGCCAGCAGTTTATCGGAGGGTTGGACAGATACGCAGTATTTT. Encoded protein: CASSLSEGWTDTQYF.

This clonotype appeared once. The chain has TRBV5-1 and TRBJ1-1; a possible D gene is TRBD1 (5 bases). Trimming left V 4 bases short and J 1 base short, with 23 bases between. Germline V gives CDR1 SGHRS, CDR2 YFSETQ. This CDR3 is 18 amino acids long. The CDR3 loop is CASSLWSGGLNTNTEAFF. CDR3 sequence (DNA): TGCGCCAGCAGCCTATGGTCGGGGGGGTTAAACACGAACACTGAAGCTTTCTTT.

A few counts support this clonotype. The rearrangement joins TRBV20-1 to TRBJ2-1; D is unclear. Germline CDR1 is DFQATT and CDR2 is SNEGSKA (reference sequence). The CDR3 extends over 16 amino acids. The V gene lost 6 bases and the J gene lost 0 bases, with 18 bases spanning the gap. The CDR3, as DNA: TGCAGTGCCAGCGTTCCCCGAACGAGCTCCTACAATGAGCAGTTCTTC. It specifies CSASVPRTSSYNEQFF.

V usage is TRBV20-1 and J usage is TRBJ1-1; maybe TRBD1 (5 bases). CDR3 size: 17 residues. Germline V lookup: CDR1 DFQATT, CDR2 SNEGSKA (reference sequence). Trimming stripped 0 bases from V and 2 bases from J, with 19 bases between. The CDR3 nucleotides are TGCAGTGCTAGAGAGGCCCCGAAGGGGTTACACAACACTGAAGCTTTCTTT. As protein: CSAREAPKGLHNTEAFF.

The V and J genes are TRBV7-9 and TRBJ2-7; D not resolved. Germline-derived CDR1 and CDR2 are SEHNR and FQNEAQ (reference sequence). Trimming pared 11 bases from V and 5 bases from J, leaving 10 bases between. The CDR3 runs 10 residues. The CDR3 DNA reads TGTGCCTTCAGCCCCAACGAGCAGTACTTC. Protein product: CAFSPNEQYF.

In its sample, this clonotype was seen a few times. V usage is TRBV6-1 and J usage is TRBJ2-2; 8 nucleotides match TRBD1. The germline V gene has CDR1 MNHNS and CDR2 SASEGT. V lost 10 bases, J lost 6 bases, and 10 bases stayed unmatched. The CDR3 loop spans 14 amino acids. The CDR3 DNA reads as TGTGCCATCTTCCTGACAGGGGTGGCCGGGGAGCTGTTTTTT. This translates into CAIFLTGVAGELFF.

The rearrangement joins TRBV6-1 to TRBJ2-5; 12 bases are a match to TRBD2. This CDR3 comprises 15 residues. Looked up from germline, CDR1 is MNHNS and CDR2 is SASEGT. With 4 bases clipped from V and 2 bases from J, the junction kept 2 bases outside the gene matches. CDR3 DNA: TGTGCCAGCAGTGGACTAGCGGGGGTACAAGAGACCCAGTACTTC. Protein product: CASSGLAGVQETQYF.

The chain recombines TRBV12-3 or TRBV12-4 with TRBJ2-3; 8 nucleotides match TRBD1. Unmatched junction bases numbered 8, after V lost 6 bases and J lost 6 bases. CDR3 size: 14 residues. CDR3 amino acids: CASRTTGAEDTQYF. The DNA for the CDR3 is TGTGCCAGCAGGACGACAGGGGCAGAGGATACGCAGTATTTT.

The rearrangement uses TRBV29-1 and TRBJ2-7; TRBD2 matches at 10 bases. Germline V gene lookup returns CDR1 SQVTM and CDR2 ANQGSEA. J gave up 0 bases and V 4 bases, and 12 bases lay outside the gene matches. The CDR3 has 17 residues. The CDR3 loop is CSVGDRASGSLSYEQYF. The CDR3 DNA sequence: TGCAGCGTTGGAGATCGGGCTAGCGGGAGTCTCTCCTACGAGCAGTACTTC.